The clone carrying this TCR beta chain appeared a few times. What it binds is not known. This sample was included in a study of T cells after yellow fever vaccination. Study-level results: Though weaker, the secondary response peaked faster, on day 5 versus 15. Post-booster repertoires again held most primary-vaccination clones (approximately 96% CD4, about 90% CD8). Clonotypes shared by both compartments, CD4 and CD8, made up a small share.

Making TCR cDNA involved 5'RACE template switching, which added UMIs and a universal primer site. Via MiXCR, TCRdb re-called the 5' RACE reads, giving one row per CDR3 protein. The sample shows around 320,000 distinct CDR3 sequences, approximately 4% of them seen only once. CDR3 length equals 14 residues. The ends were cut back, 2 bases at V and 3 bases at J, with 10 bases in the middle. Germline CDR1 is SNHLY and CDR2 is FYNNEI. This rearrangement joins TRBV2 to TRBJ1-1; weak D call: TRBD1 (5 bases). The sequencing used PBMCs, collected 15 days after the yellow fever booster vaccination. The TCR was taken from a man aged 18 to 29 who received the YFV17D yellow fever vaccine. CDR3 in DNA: TGTGCCAGCAGTGAATTTTCGGGGGACACTGAAGCTTTCTTT. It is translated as CASSEFSGDTEAFF. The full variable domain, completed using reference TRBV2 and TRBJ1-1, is EPEVTQTPSHQVTQMGQEVILRCVPISNHLYFYWYRQILGQKVEFLVSFYNNEISEKSEIFDDQFSVERPDGSNFTLKIRSTKLEDSAMYFCASSEFSGDTEAFFGQGTRLTVV.